The source of this T cell receptor beta chain is a study of T cells after yellow fever vaccination. Germline V lookup: CDR1 LNHDA, CDR2 SQIVND (reference sequence). The CDR3 sequence is 15 residues long. V was clipped by 4 bases and J by 5 bases; unmatched bases: 9. Using its own MiXCR run on the 5' RACE reads, TCRdb lists one record per CDR3 protein. Of about 340,000 distinct CDR3 sequences listed, approximately 13% are singletons. This sequence was found in a man younger than 35 who received the YFV17D yellow fever vaccine. The rearrangement joins TRBV19 to TRBJ2-3, with 7 bases lining up with TRBD1. Sequenced material: CD4+ T cells sorted from PBMCs, taken 15 days after the yellow fever booster vaccination. DNA of the CDR3: TGTGCCAGTAGTACCACACACAGGGGTGAAGATACGCAGTATTTT. As protein: CASSTTHRGEDTQYF.